One sample yielded the 15 T cell receptor beta chains listed below, sequenced in a study of blood T cell repertoires in COVID-19. The data were produced by immunoSEQ multiplex PCR, yet TCRdb's version contains in-frame clones alone and is incomplete. Altogether 250,000 to 300,000 clones are present, around 89% being singletons, with the ten largest covering under 2.5%. Sequencing was carried out using PBMCs or T cells enriched from blood (not recorded which). The receptors here all came from an older woman in a cohort exposed to, infected with or recovered from COVID-19 (not recorded which).

This sequence joins TRBV10-3 and TRBJ2-5, with 11 bases identical to TRBD2. CDR3 size: 20 residues. CDR1 is ENHRY, CDR2 SYGVKD, per germline. Trimming at V came to 4 bases and at J to 2 bases, leaving 18 bases not matched to a gene. The CDR3 reads CAISGGSMGTSGRIQETQYF. Here the CDR3 DNA reads TGTGCCATCAGTGGAGGATCAATGGGGACTAGCGGTCGCATTCAAGAGACCCAGTACTTC.

This rearrangement joins TRBV18 to TRBJ2-2; D uncertain. Germline V gives CDR1 KGHSH, CDR2 LQKENI. V was clipped by 5 bases and J by 3 bases, with 4 bases between them. The CDR3 is 12 amino acids. The CDR3 protein is CASSTYTGELFF. CDR3 nucleotide sequence: TGTGCCAGCTCAACATACACCGGGGAGCTGTTTTTT.

The rearrangement uses TRBV7-2 and TRBJ2-4, with D possibly matching TRBD2 (5 bases). The CDR3 extends over 16 amino acids. Germline assignment: CDR1 SGHTA and CDR2 FQGNSA. Trimming pared 0 bases from V and 1 base from J, leaving 10 bases between. CDR3 nucleotides: TGTGCCAGCAGCTTAGCCCCTCGCGGGGCCAAAAACATTCAGTACTTC. Its translation: CASSLAPRGAKNIQYF.

The CDR3 loop is CASSEALYGLGDTEAFF. CDR3 nucleotide sequence: TGTGCCAGCAGTGAAGCGCTGTATGGTCTCGGGGACACTGAAGCTTTCTTT. J is TRBJ1-1 and V is TRBV6-1; D not resolved. V was cut by 0 bases and J by 3 bases, with 17 bases left in between. Per the germline V gene, CDR1 is MNHNS and CDR2 is SASEGT. The CDR3 runs 17 residues.

This chain links TRBV10-3 with TRBJ2-5, with D tentatively TRBD2 (6 bases). This CDR3 contains 15 residues. V shed 2 bases and J shed 5 bases, with 15 bases lying between them. Germline loops: CDR1 ENHRY, CDR2 SYGVKD. DNA of the CDR3: TGTGCCATCAGTGAGCTATCCGCAGGGAGGGAGACCCAGTACTTC. Its translation: CAISELSAGRETQYF.

The V gene is TRBV9, the J gene TRBJ1-4, with TRBD1 matching 7 bases. Trimming removed 4 bases from V and 3 bases from J; junction bases left unmatched: 15. The V gene's germline CDR1 is SGDLS and CDR2 YYNGEE. This CDR3 is built from 18 residues. In nucleotides, the CDR3 is TGTGCCAGCAGCCCGAAGGGTGGACAGGCCGAATCTAATGAAAAACTGTTTTTT. This encodes CASSPKGGQAESNEKLFF. Looking up the rest from reference TRBV9 and TRBJ1-4 gives the full variable domain: DSGVTQTPKHLITATGQRVTLRCSPRSGDLSVYWYQQSLDQGLQFLIQYYNGEERAKGNILERFSAQQFPDLHSELNLSSLELGDSALYFCASSPKGGQAESNEKLFFGSGTQLSVL.

The chain carries TRBV18 and TRBJ1-5, with TRBD1 as a possible D gene (5 bases). The CDR3 length is 15 residues. V was pared by 1 base and J by 3 bases, with 10 bases between. Germline V gene data show CDR1 as KGHSH and CDR2 as LQKENI. The CDR3 is CASSPQGLVNQPQHF. CDR3 DNA sequence: TGTGCCAGCTCACCACAGGGGCTAGTCAATCAGCCCCAGCATTTT.

This chain links TRBV29-1 with TRBJ2-7, with unresolved D. Trimming stripped 3 bases from V and 0 bases from J, with 6 bases between. The CDR3 is made up of 12 amino acids. Per germline, CDR1 SQVTM and CDR2 ANQGSEA. CDR3: CSVEAPSYEQYF. CDR3 nucleotides: TGCAGCGTTGAGGCCCCCTCCTACGAGCAGTACTTC.

This chain connects TRBV6-5 to TRBJ2-3, with 9 bases matching TRBD2. Per the germline V gene, CDR1 is MNHEY and CDR2 is SVGAGI. The ends lost 7 bases at V and 2 bases at J; junction bases unmatched: 7. This CDR3 has 15 amino acids. The CDR3 reads CASIVTSGFTDTQYF. In DNA form, the CDR3 reads TGTGCCAGCATAGTGACTAGCGGTTTCACAGATACGCAGTATTTT.

This clone has just a few counts. The V gene is TRBV24-1, the J gene TRBJ2-1; 9 bases align to TRBD1. Trimming took 2 bases from V and 8 from J; bases not matched to a gene: 12. This CDR3 contains 17 residues. The germline V gene encodes CDR1 KGHDR and CDR2 SFDVKD. CDR3 region: CATSDSSGTGLLDEQFF. CDR3 bases: TGTGCCACCAGTGATTCTTCCGGGACAGGGCTTCTGGATGAGCAGTTCTTC.

The rearrangement joins TRBV21-1 to TRBJ2-1; TRBD2 is the table's D call and was not checked against the DNA. TRBV21-1 represents a pseudogene. The CDR3 is made up of 16 amino acids. The CDR3 nucleotides read TGTGCCAGCAGCAAAGGGTCTAGCGGGCACATCAATGAGCAGTTCTTC. It translates to CASSKGSSGHINEQFF.

The CDR3 spells CASSPPGLAGGSEQFF. The CDR3 nucleotides read TGTGCCAGCTCACCTCCGGGACTAGCGGGAGGTAGTGAGCAGTTCTTC. V is TRBV18 and J is TRBJ2-1, with 15 bases that match TRBD2. Germline CDR1 reads KGHSH; CDR2 reads LQKENI. J lost 9 bases, V lost 3 bases, and 6 bases had no gene match. This CDR3 is 16 amino acids long.

The V call is TRBV9, the J call TRBJ2-3, with 7 bases that match TRBD2. There are 16 residues in the CDR3. Looked up from germline, CDR1 is SGDLS and CDR2 is YYNGEE. V lost 0 bases to trimming and J lost 0 bases; unmatched junction nucleotides: 4. The CDR3, as DNA: TGTGCCAGCAGCGTAGGAGTCGGGAGGAGCACAGATACGCAGTATTTT. This translates into CASSVGVGRSTDTQYF.

The chain uses TRBV5-4 and TRBJ2-5; 11 nucleotides agree with TRBD2. This CDR3 contains 14 residues. Trimming removed 4 bases from V and 2 bases from J; junction bases left unmatched: 1. Germline V gene sequence: CDR1 SGHNT, CDR2 YYREEE (reference sequence). The CDR3 here is CASSGTSGQETQYF. CDR3 nucleotides: TGTGCCAGCAGCGGGACTAGCGGTCAAGAGACCCAGTACTTC.

The chain joins TRBV7-3 to TRBJ2-3, with D unclear. Per germline, CDR1 SGHTA and CDR2 FQGTGA. This CDR3 contains 13 residues. V was shortened by 2 bases and J by 5 bases, with 8 bases between the two germline ends. In DNA form, the CDR3 reads TGTGCCAGCAGCTTAGGGCAGTTAGATACGCAGTATTTT. Amino acids: CASSLGQLDTQYF.